The rows below give T cell receptor beta chains drawn from one sample of a study of metastatic and nonmetastatic thyroid tumors. MiXCR re-clonotyped the PCR reads for TCRdb. The sample lists around 24,000 clones, about 13% seen once, with roughly a sixth in the top ten. Input material: blood. Receptors were obtained from a female donor with papillary thyroid cancer or a benign thyroid nodule (not recorded which). Some clones in this sample may be carry-over from other donors' samples. Both conserved end residues are part of each CDR3. D genes are given only for firm matches.

>TRBV20-1|TRBD1|12
CSATRTGVGYTF
>TRBV18|TRBD1|15
CASSQGARGTDTQYF
>TRBV11-3|TRBD2|14
CANSFSGRSGELFF
>TRBV6-5|.|16
CASSYSRTYGANVLTF
>TRBV20-1|.|13
CSASKQANTEAFF
>TRBV30|.|13
CAWTGDGNQPQHF
>TRBV5-1|.|11
CASSHTDTQYF
>TRBV29-1|TRBD1|13
CSAGQGAGEKLFF
>TRBV19|.|16
CASSIDLRAGRETQYF
>TRBV12-3/TRBV12-4|.|14
CASSFSGFQETQYF
>TRBV20-1|.|12
CSATGGDQPQHF
>TRBV12-3/TRBV12-4|.|15
CASSKLGTANTEAFF
>TRBV29-1|TRBD1|13
CSAGQGYNSPLHF
>TRBV28|TRBD2|20
CASSFPSLPGLAESSYEQYF
>TRBV18|TRBD1|18
CASAQTHGQGTSTDTQYF
>TRBV19|.|14
CARPQARGGNTIYF
>TRBV6-1|.|12
CASLTGISPLHF
>TRBV11-2|TRBD1|18
CASRKDVGAGGSGTEAFF
>TRBV28|TRBD1|14
CASSSPGQGTGYTF
>TRBV5-8|.|14
CASSPAWWPYEQYF
>TRBV12-3/TRBV12-4|TRBD1|15
CASSLGTGWGETQYF
>TRBV20-1|.|15
CSAKNTLGGQETQYF
>TRBV15|TRBD1|16
CATSRGQGQAKNIQYF
>TRBV15|.|15
CATSRTRDGGYEQYF
>TRBV11-2|.|15
CASSLGTEERETQYF
>TRBV12-3/TRBV12-4|.|11
CASSPRGELFF
>TRBV24-1|TRBD1|17
CATSDPRTGANDYGYTF
>TRBV20-1|.|13
CSVSDPNTGELFF
>TRBV7-2|.|14
CASSFGGSYNEQFF
>TRBV6-5|TRBD1|17
CASSYSVPGTGINEQFF
>TRBV30|.|19
CAWIKPGTSGSLSVGGYTF
>TRBV3-1|.|14
CASSRGRTPYEQYF
>TRBV15|.|15
CATSRNRESHNEQFF
>TRBV20-1|.|13
CSARLTQREKLFF
>TRBV11-3|.|12
CASSAHGHQQFF
>TRBV19|.|16
CAVSDGGSRGDEVQYF
>TRBV20-1|.|13
CSASLVSNQPQHF
>TRBV20-1|.|14
CSAAGRAKGQPQHF
>TRBV2|TRBD2|16
CASSMGLAGFEDTQYF
>TRBV19|TRBD2|16
CASSVPLAGGPDEQYF
>TRBV6-2/TRBV6-3|.|15
CASRLTGGRGGELFF
>TRBV6-1|.|16
CASSEALGLEGEKLFF
>TRBV2|TRBD2|14
CAIHGGGTTGELFF
>TRBV11-3|.|14
CASSFSDWQETQYF
>TRBV30|.|17
CAWSAPGTYSTNEKLFF
>TRBV27|.|13
CASGADRIYGYTF
>TRBV6-1|TRBD2|13
CASSLGRADTQYF
>TRBV19|.|11
CASRSGETQYF
>TRBV2|TRBD2|19
CASSEYSLAGVLFTGELFF
>TRBV11-2|.|12
CASSLSGGEQFF
>TRBV11-2|.|16
CASSLDTRAGGNGYTF
>TRBV12-3/TRBV12-4|.|14
CASSASDGGAEAFF
>TRBV20-1|.|12
CSATDRETEAFF
>TRBV4-3|.|14
CASRHRTATVELFF
>TRBV14|.|16
CASSQERTGDTGELFF
>TRBV11-2|.|13
CASSLGLESPLHF
>TRBV20-1|TRBD2|15
CSARTGLAGGDTQYF
>TRBV6-1|TRBD2|16
CASRTPLAGGPETQYF
>TRBV6-6|TRBD2|20
CASSLLGGRHGTSSADTQYF